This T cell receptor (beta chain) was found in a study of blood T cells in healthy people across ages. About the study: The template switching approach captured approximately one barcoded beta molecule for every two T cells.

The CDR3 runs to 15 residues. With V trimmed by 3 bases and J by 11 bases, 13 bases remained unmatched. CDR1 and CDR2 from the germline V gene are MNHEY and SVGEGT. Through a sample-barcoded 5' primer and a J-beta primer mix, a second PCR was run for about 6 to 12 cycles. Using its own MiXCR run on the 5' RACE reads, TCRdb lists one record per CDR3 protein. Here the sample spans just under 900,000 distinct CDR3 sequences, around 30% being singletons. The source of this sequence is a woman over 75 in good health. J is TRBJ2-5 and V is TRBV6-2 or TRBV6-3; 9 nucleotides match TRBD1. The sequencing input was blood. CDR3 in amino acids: CASSYGGTGFNEQYF. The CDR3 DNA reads TGTGCCAGCAGTTATGGCGGGACAGGGTTTAATGAGCAGTACTTC.